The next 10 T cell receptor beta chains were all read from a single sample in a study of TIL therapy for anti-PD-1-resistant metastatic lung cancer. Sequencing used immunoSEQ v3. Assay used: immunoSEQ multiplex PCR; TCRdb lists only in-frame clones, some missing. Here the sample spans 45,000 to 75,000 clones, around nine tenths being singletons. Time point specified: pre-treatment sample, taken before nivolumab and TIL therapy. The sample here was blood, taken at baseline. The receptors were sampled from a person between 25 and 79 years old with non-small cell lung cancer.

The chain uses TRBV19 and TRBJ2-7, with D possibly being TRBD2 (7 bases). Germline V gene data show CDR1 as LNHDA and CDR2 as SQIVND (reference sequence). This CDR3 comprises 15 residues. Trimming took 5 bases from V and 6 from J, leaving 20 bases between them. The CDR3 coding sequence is TGTGCCAGTAGTCCCGGGTCTACAGGGAGGGCCGAGCAGTACTTC. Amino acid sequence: CASSPGSTGRAEQYF.

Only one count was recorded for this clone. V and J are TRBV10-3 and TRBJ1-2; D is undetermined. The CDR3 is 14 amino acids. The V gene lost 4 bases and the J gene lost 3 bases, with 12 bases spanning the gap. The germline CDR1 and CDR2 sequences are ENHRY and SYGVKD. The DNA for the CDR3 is TGTGCCATCAGTGGTGGGATCATGGACTATGGCTACACCTTC. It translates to CAISGGIMDYGYTF.

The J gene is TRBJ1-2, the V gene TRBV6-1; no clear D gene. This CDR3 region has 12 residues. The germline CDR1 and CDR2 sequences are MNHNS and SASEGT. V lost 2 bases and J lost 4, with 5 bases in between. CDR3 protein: CASSEYGYGYTF. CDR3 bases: TGTGCCAGCAGTGAATATGGCTATGGCTACACCTTC.

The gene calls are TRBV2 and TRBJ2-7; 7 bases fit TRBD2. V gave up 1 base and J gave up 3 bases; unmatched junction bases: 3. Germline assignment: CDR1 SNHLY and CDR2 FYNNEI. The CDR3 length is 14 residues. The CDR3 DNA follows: TGTGCCAGCAGTGAAGTCGGGGGGAACTACGAGCAGTACTTC. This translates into CASSEVGGNYEQYF.

The CDR3 region is CASSLQSPREGTQYF. In nucleotides, the CDR3 is TGTGCCAGCAGTCTTCAATCTCCCAGGGAAGGTACGCAGTATTTT. The chain links TRBV27 to TRBJ2-3; D is perhaps TRBD1 (5 bases). The V end was cut by 5 bases, the J end by 8 bases, with 20 bases between. The germline V gene has CDR1 MNHEY and CDR2 SMNVEV (reference sequence). The CDR3 spans 15 residues.

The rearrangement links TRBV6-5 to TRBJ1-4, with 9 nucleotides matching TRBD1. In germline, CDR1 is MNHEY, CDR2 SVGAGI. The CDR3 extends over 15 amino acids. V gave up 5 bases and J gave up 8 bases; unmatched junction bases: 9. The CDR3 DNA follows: TGTGCCAGCAGTCTTTGGACAGGGGAAGGGGAAAAACTGTTTTTT. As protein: CASSLWTGEGEKLFF.

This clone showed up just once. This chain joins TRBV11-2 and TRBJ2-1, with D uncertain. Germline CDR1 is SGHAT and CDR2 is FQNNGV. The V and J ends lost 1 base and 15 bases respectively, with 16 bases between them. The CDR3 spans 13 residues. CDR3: CASSLAPDYSPFF. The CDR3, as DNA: TGTGCCAGCAGCTTAGCCCCCGATTACTCACCGTTCTTC. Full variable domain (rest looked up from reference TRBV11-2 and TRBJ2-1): EAGVAQSPRYKIIEKRQSVAFWCNPISGHATLYWYQQILGQGPKLLIQFQNNGVVDDSQLPKDRFSAERLKGVDSTLKIQPAKLEDSAVYLCASSLAPDYSPFFGPGTRLTVL.

The DNA of the CDR3 is TGTGCCAGTACCATTGGGACAGGGGACTACGAGCAGTACTTC. Translating it yields CASTIGTGDYEQYF. The rearrangement uses TRBV19 and TRBJ2-7, with 10 bases that match TRBD1. The junction had 6 bases not matched to a gene; V was cut back by 7 bases and J by 3 bases. Germline CDR1 is LNHDA and CDR2 is SQIVND (reference sequence). CDR3 length equals 14 residues.

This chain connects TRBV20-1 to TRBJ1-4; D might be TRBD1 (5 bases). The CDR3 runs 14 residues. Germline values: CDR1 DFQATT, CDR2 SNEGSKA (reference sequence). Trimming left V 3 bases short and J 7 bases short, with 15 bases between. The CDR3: CSASDQGGSEKLFF. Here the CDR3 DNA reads TGCAGTGCTAGTGACCAGGGTGGGAGTGAAAAACTGTTTTTT.

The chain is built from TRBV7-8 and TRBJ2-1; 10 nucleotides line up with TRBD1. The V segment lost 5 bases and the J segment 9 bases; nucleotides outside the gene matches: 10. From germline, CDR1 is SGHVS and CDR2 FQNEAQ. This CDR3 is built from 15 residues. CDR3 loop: CASSRGTGDIGEQFF. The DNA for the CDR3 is TGTGCCAGCAGCCGAGGGACAGGGGATATCGGTGAGCAGTTCTTC.